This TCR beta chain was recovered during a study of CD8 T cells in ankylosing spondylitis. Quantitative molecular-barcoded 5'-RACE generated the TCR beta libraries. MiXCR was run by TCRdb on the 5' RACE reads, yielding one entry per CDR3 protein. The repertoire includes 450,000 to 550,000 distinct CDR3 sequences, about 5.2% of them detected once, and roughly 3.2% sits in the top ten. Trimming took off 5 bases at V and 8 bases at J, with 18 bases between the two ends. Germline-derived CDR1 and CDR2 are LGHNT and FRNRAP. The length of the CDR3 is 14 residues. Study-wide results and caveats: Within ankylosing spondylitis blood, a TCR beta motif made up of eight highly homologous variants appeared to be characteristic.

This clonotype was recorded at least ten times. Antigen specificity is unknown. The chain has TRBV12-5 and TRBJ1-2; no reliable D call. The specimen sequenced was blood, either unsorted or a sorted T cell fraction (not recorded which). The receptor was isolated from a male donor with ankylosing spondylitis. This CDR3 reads CASGTAGSTGGYTF. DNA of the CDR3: TGTGCTAGTGGTACGGCCGGGTCGACGGGGGGCTACACCTTC.